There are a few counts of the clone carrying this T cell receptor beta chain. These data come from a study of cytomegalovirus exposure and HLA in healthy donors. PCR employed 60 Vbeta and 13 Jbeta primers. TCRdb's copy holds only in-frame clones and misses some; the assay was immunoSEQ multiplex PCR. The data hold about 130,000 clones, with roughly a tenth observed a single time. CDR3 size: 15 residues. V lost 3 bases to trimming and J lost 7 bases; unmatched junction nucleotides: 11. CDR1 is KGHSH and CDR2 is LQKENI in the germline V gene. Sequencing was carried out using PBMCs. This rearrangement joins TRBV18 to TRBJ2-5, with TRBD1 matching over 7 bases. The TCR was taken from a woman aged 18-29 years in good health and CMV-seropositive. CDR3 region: CASSPPTGAGWTQYF. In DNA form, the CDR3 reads TGTGCCAGCTCACCCCCAACAGGGGCTGGATGGACCCAGTACTTC. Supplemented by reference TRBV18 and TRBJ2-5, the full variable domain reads NAGVMQNPRHLVRRRGQEARLRCSPMKGHSHVYWYRQLPEEGLKFMVYLQKENIIDESGMPKERFSAEFPKEGPSILRIQQVVRGDSAAYFCASSPPTGAGWTQYFGPGTRLLVL.